In this sample, the clone carrying this T cell receptor (beta chain) turned up a few times. TCRdb analysed the reads with MiXCR anew, one entry per CDR3 protein. The table records approximately 170,000 distinct CDR3 sequences, 17% of them present only once. The germline CDR1 and CDR2 sequences are SEHNR and FQNEAQ (reference sequence). V was clipped by 5 bases and J by 4 bases; unmatched bases: 8. The CDR3 covers 15 residues. This specimen belongs to a study of T cell repertoires in cytomegalovirus infection. As for the study in general: TCR beta signatures that were public indicated CMV infection and matching HLA type.

What was sequenced was CD8+ T cells from PBMCs. The sequence was obtained from a human donor in good health (CMV status not recorded). Some clones in this sample may be carry-over from other donors' samples. This chain uses TRBV7-9 with TRBJ2-3, with 8 bases lining up with TRBD1. The CDR3 nucleotides read TGTGCCAGCAGCGCGTCACAGGGGGAGGCAGATACGCAGTATTTT. It encodes CASSASQGEADTQYF.